The 25 T cell receptor beta chains below all came from one sample that was sequenced in a study of T cell responses to AZD1222 COVID-19 vaccine. Generated by immunoSEQ multiplex PCR, the TCRdb table keeps only in-frame clones and is missing some. This table holds 83,000 or so clones, approximately 91% found once. The sequenced sample was peripheral blood, obtained 28 days after the second AZD1222 dose. These receptors all come from an adult who received the AZD1222 COVID-19 vaccine.

The rearrangement links TRBV9 to TRBJ2-7; D gene ambiguous. The ends were cut back, 0 bases at V and 2 bases at J, with 9 bases in the middle. In germline, CDR1 is SGDLS, CDR2 YYNGEE. The CDR3 runs to 14 residues. This chain's CDR3 is CASSVGPGPYEQYF. CDR3 bases: TGTGCCAGCAGCGTAGGACCTGGTCCCTACGAGCAGTACTTC.

This chain joins TRBV27 and TRBJ1-6, with unresolved D. Germline values: CDR1 MNHEY, CDR2 SMNVEV (reference sequence). The CDR3 is 13 residues long. Trimming left V 3 bases short and J 10 bases short, with 10 bases between. The CDR3 DNA reads TGTGCCAGCAGTTTTGTCGTGGGGTCACCCCTCCACTTT. Protein product: CASSFVVGSPLHF.

The CDR3 region is CASSSYRDTYGYTF. DNA of the CDR3: TGTGCCAGCAGCTCCTACCGGGACACCTATGGCTACACCTTC. The chain links TRBV5-4 to TRBJ1-2, with D possibly being TRBD1 (6 bases). Trimming removed 3 bases at V and 4 bases at J, with 13 bases between. The CDR3 extends over 14 amino acids. From germline, CDR1 is SGHNT and CDR2 YYREEE (reference sequence).

This chain connects TRBV4-3 to TRBJ2-1; 11 bases map to TRBD2. V shed 4 bases and J 7 bases; nucleotides not matched to a gene: 15. Germline V lookup: CDR1 LGHNA, CDR2 YSLEER. This CDR3 is built from 18 residues. This CDR3 reads CASSRSFGTSGEGNEQFF. The CDR3 nucleotides read TGCGCCAGCAGCCGAAGTTTTGGGACTAGCGGAGAGGGGAATGAGCAGTTCTTC.

This chain joins TRBV7-6 and TRBJ2-3; D remains ambiguous. The CDR3 extends over 16 amino acids. The V gene lost 2 bases and the J gene lost 0 bases, with 12 bases spanning the gap. The germline gives CDR1 SGHVS, CDR2 FNYEAQ. The CDR3 nucleotides are TGTGCCAGCAGCTTAAATTCGGGTCGTAGCACAGATACGCAGTATTTT. It specifies CASSLNSGRSTDTQYF.

This chain joins TRBV2 and TRBJ2-1; a possible D gene is TRBD2 (6 bases). The CDR3 consists of 16 residues. V was clipped by 5 bases and J by 9 bases, with 23 bases between them. Germline CDR1 SNHLY, CDR2 FYNNEI. The CDR3 DNA reads TGTGCCAGCAGTCCCCTTGGGGCGGGATCGACCGCTGAGCAGTTCTTC. Translation gives CASSPLGAGSTAEQFF.

This clone appeared a single time. The rearrangement links TRBV7-2 to TRBJ2-2; D gene ambiguous. CDR1 is SGHTA and CDR2 is FQGNSA in the germline V gene. The CDR3 has 14 residues. V lost 3 bases and J lost 7, with 12 bases in between. This chain's CDR3 is CASSFESLLGELFF. CDR3 sequence (DNA): TGTGCCAGCAGCTTCGAGAGTCTTCTCGGGGAGCTGTTTTTT. Filled out from reference TRBV7-2 and TRBJ2-2, the complete variable domain reads GAGVSQSPSNKVTEKGKDVELRCDPISGHTALYWYRQSLGQGLEFLIYFQGNSAPDKSGLPSDRFSAERTGGSVSTLTIQRTQQEDSAVYLCASSFESLLGELFFGEGSRLTVL.

V usage is TRBV2 and J usage is TRBJ2-1; D unclear. Germline lookup yields CDR1 SNHLY and CDR2 FYNNEI. The CDR3 loop spans 14 amino acids. V was cut by 3 bases and J by 5 bases, with 11 bases left in between. The CDR3 loop reads CASSDELAHNEQFF. The CDR3 coding sequence is TGTGCCAGCAGTGATGAACTGGCCCACAATGAGCAGTTCTTC.

V gene TRBV7-9 combines with J gene TRBJ2-7, with 7 positions matching TRBD2. J was trimmed by 5 bases and V by 5 bases; bases with no gene match: 15. Germline CDR1 SEHNR, CDR2 FQNEAQ (reference sequence). The CDR3 loop spans 16 amino acids. CDR3 protein: CASSQRTMGGSDEQYF. The CDR3, as DNA: TGTGCCAGCAGCCAACGGACGATGGGCGGGAGCGACGAGCAGTACTTC.

The rearrangement uses TRBV19 and TRBJ1-5; the D is unclear. Germline V CDR1 and CDR2: LNHDA, SQIVND (reference sequence). The length of the CDR3 is 13 residues. V was shortened by 3 bases and J by 5 bases, with 8 bases between the two germline ends. CDR3 bases: TGTGCCAGTAGTATTCTGGGATATCAGCCCCAGCATTTT. It specifies CASSILGYQPQHF.

V and J are TRBV29-1 and TRBJ2-7; D might be TRBD1 or TRBD2, each matching 6 bases. The V gene lost 5 bases and the J gene lost 7 bases, with 21 bases spanning the gap. There are 14 residues in the CDR3. Germline V gene sequence: CDR1 SQVTM, CDR2 ANQGSEA. The CDR3: CSVSPRAGAGEQYF. The CDR3 bases are TGCAGCGTTTCCCCGAGGGCAGGGGCGGGGGAGCAGTACTTC.

Turning to this clone: Different DNA sequences within this sample yield the same CDR3. This chain joins TRBV11-2 and TRBJ1-1; D is undetermined. Germline V gives CDR1 SGHAT, CDR2 FQNNGV. V was shortened by 1 base and J by 2 bases, with 5 bases between the two germline ends. This CDR3 has 13 amino acids. The CDR3 DNA follows: TGTGCCAGCAGCTTAGTGGGCAACACTGAAGCTTTCTTT. Encoded protein: CASSLVGNTEAFF.

The rearrangement uses TRBV15 and TRBJ2-1, with 8 bases aligning to TRBD2. From germline, CDR1 is LNHNV and CDR2 YYDKDF (reference sequence). This CDR3 is built from 17 residues. The V segment lost 1 base and the J segment 9 bases; nucleotides outside the gene matches: 14. The CDR3 loop is CATSRVPAGDPKGEQFF. Here the CDR3 DNA reads TGTGCCACCAGCAGAGTTCCAGCGGGAGACCCTAAGGGTGAGCAGTTCTTC.

The chain uses TRBV12-3 or TRBV12-4 and TRBJ2-7; D is perhaps TRBD1 (5 bases). V lost 8 bases and J lost 3, with 8 bases in between. CDR3 length: 11 amino acids. CDR3 in amino acids: CASSGHYEQYF. Here the CDR3 DNA reads TGTGCCAGCTCCGGACACTACGAGCAGTACTTC.

This chain connects TRBV10-3 to TRBJ2-1; possible D gene TRBD2, 5 bases. CDR3 length: 14 residues. Trimming cost V 6 bases and J 1 base, with 10 bases left between them. Germline CDR1 and CDR2: ENHRY and SYGVKD. CDR3 nucleotide sequence: TGTGCCATCAGCCCCGGCGGGTCCTACAATGAGCAGTTCTTC. This gives the protein CAISPGGSYNEQFF.

This clone was observed many times. The rearrangement links TRBV4-1 to TRBJ2-7; D remains ambiguous. The V and J ends lost 1 base and 2 bases respectively, with 21 bases between them. Germline CDR1 reads MGHRA; CDR2 reads YSYEKL. The CDR3 is 18 amino acids. The CDR3 DNA sequence: TGCGCCAGCAGCCAAGTTGCCCCAGACCCGTCCTCTACCTACGAGCAGTACTTC. Amino acids: CASSQVAPDPSSTYEQYF.

The chain couples TRBV6-4 to TRBJ2-1; 8 nucleotides match TRBD2. Germline CDR1 reads MRHNA; CDR2 reads SNTAGT. The V segment lost 0 bases and the J segment 8 bases; nucleotides outside the gene matches: 3. The CDR3 spans 14 residues. The CDR3 DNA reads as TGTGCCAGCAGTGACTCAGCGGGAGTGGATGAGCAGTTCTTC. Residues: CASSDSAGVDEQFF.

The chain is built from TRBV7-9 and TRBJ2-7; TRBD2 aligns across 13 bases. The CDR3 covers 15 residues. The V gene's germline CDR1 is SEHNR and CDR2 FQNEAQ (reference sequence). V lost 5 bases, J lost 3 bases, and 4 bases stayed unmatched. The CDR3 DNA reads TGTGCCAGCAGCACGGGACTAGCGGGAAGCTACGAGCAGTACTTC. Protein product: CASSTGLAGSYEQYF.

The chain recombines TRBV11-3 with TRBJ2-3; TRBD2 matches at 12 bases. Germline V gives CDR1 SGHNT, CDR2 YENEEA. This CDR3 contains 15 residues. V was pared by 3 bases and J by 7 bases, with 5 bases of the junction left unmatched. The CDR3 nucleotides read TGTGCCAGCAGCTTGACTAGCGGGAGTGGAAATACGCAGTATTTT. As protein: CASSLTSGSGNTQYF.

The rearrangement joins TRBV5-6 to TRBJ1-2; D is perhaps TRBD1 (5 bases). The CDR3 covers 12 residues. Germline V lookup: CDR1 SGHDT, CDR2 YYEEEE. Trimming left V 4 bases short and J 4 bases short, with 8 bases between. This CDR3 is CASSPGLYGYTF. The DNA for the CDR3 is TGTGCCAGCAGCCCGGGACTCTATGGCTACACCTTC.

The rearrangement links TRBV5-5 to TRBJ1-5; D perhaps matches TRBD1 (6 bases). The germline gives CDR1 SGHKS, CDR2 YYEKEE (reference sequence). Trimming took 0 bases from V and 2 from J, leaving 18 bases between them. The CDR3 is 18 residues long. In DNA, the CDR3 is TGTGCCAGCAGCTTGGGGGGACAAGGCATTTCAGGCAATCAGCCCCAGCATTTT. Its protein product is CASSLGGQGISGNQPQHF.

This chain uses TRBV7-3 with TRBJ1-5; D is unresolved. Trimming shortened V by 6 bases and J by 0 bases, and 15 bases separated the two germline ends. This CDR3 has 16 residues. Germline CDR1 reads SGHTA; CDR2 reads FQGTGA. CDR3 nucleotide sequence: TGTGCCAGCAGAGATAACGGACGTGATAGCAATCAGCCCCAGCATTTT. Translated: CASRDNGRDSNQPQHF.

J is TRBJ2-3 and V is TRBV28; D is possibly TRBD1 (6 bases). The CDR3 is made up of 15 amino acids. Germline values: CDR1 MDHEN, CDR2 SYDVKM. The germline V and J ends were trimmed by 8 bases and 1 base, with 16 bases remaining between them. CDR3 protein: CASLTRDTGTDTQYF. The DNA for the CDR3 is TGTGCCAGCCTAACCCGGGACACGGGCACAGATACGCAGTATTTT.

The J gene is TRBJ1-5, the V gene TRBV30; possibly TRBD1 for D (6 bases). CDR3 length: 14 amino acids. Trimming cost V 1 base and J 6 bases, with 13 bases left between them. Germline lookup yields CDR1 GTSNPN and CDR2 SVGIG (reference sequence). CDR3 protein: CAWSATGRGQPQHF. The CDR3 DNA is TGTGCCTGGAGTGCTACAGGGAGAGGTCAGCCCCAGCATTTT.

V usage is TRBV2 and J usage is TRBJ1-5, with 10 positions matching TRBD1. After removal of 5 bases from V and 4 bases from J, the junction contained 5 bases not matched to a gene. This CDR3 contains 15 residues. CDR1 is SNHLY and CDR2 is FYNNEI in the germline V gene. The CDR3 DNA reads as TGTGCCAGCAGTCCGGGACAGGGGTATAATCAGCCCCAGCATTTT. Its translation: CASSPGQGYNQPQHF.